This T cell receptor (beta chain) stems from a study of glioma-infiltrating T cells. Per germline, CDR1 SGHRS and CDR2 YFSETQ. This CDR3 spans 13 amino acids. With 1 base removed from V and 7 bases from J, the gap between germline ends came to 11 bases. Amplification of TCR alpha and beta CDR3 regions from RNA used iRepertoire nested multiplex PCR. From the multiplex PCR reads, TCRdb called clonotypes with MiXCR, one entry per CDR3 protein. The sample contains 100,000 to 150,000 distinct CDR3 sequences, roughly 23% of which appear only once. Study-wide results and caveats: Gliomas, especially low-grade, showed above-expected tissue-blood divergence; non-neoplastic patients showed below.

This clonotype has ten or more counts. Its target is unknown. The V gene is TRBV5-1, the J gene TRBJ1-2, with TRBD1 as a possible D gene (5 bases). Source material: glioma tissue, nonneoplastic brain tissue, or PBMCs (not recorded which). This clonotype originated in a human donor with low-grade glioma or glioblastoma, undergoing nonglioma brain surgery, or in good health (not recorded which). CDR3 in amino acids: CASSLLGEFGYTF. In DNA form, the CDR3 reads TGCGCCAGCAGCTTGTTGGGGGAGTTTGGCTACACCTTC.